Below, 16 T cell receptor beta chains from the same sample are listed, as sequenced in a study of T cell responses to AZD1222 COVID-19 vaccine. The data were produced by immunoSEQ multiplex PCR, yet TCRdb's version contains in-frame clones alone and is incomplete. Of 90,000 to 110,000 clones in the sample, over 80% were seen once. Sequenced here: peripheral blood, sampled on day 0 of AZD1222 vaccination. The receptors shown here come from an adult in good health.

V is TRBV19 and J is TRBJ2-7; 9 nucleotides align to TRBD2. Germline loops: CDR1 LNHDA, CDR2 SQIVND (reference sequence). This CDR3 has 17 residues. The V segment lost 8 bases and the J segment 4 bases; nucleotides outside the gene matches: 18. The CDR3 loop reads CASSPGLARVGRYEQYF. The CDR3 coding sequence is TGTGCCAGTTCTCCGGGACTAGCTCGCGTAGGGAGGTACGAGCAGTACTTC.

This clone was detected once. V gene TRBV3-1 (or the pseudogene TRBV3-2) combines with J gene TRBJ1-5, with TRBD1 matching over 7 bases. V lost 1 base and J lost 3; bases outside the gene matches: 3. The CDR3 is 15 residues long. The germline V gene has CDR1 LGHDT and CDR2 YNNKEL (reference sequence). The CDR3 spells CASSQGTGHNQPQHF. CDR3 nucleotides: TGTGCCAGCAGCCAAGGGACAGGTCACAATCAGCCCCAGCATTTT.

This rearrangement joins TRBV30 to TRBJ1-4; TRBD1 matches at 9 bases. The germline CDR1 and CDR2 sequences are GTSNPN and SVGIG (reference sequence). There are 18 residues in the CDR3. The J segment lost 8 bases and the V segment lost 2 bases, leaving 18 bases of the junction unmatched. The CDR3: CAWSLQDRGFGFYEKLFF. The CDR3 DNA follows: TGTGCCTGGAGTTTACAGGACAGGGGTTTCGGTTTTTACGAAAAACTGTTTTTT.

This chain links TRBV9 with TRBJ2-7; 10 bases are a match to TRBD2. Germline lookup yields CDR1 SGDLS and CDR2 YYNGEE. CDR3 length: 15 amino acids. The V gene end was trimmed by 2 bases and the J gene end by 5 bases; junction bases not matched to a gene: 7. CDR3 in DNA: TGTGCCAGCAGCGTTACAGCGGGGGGGCCCAACGAGCAGTACTTC. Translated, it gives CASSVTAGGPNEQYF.

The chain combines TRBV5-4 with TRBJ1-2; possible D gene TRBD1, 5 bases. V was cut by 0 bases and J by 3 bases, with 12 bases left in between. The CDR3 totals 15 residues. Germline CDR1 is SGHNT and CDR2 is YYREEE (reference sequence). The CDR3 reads CASSLDRTEYYGYTF. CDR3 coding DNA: TGTGCCAGCAGCTTGGACAGGACGGAATACTATGGCTACACCTTC.

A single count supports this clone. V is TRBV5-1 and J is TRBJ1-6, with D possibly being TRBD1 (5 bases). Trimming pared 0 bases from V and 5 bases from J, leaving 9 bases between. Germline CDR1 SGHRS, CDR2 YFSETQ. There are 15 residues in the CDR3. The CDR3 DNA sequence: TGCGCCAGCAGCTTGGATCGGACACATAATTCACCCCTCCACTTT. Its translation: CASSLDRTHNSPLHF.

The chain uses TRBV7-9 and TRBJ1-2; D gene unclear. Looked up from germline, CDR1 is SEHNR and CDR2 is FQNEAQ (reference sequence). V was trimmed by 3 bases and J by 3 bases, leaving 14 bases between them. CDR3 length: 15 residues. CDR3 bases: TGTGCCAGCAGCTTGGCGGGGATATGGGACTATGGCTACACCTTC. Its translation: CASSLAGIWDYGYTF.

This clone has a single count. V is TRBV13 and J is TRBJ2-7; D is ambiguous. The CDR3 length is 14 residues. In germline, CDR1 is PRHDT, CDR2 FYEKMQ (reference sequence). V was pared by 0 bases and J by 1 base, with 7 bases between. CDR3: CASSLGVRSYEQYF. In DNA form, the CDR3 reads TGTGCCAGCAGCTTAGGAGTCAGGTCCTACGAGCAGTACTTC.

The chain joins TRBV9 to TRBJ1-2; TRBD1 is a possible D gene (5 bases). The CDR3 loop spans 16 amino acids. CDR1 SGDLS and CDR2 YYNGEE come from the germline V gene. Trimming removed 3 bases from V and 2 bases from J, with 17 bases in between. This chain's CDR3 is CASSAGPGRRNYGYTF. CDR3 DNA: TGTGCCAGCAGCGCGGGGCCGGGACGCAGGAACTATGGCTACACCTTC.

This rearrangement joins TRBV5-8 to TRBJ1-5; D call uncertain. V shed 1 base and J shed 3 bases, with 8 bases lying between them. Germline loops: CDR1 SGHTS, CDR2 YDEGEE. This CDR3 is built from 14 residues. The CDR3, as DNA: TGTGCCAGCAGCTTGTACACATTCAATCAGCCCCAGCATTTT. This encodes CASSLYTFNQPQHF.

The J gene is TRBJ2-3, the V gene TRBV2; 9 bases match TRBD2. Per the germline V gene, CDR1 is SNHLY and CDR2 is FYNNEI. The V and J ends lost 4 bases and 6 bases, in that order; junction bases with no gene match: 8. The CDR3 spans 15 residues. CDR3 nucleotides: TGTGCCAGCAGTGTGGATAGCGGGAGTCCGGATACGCAGTATTTT. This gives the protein CASSVDSGSPDTQYF.

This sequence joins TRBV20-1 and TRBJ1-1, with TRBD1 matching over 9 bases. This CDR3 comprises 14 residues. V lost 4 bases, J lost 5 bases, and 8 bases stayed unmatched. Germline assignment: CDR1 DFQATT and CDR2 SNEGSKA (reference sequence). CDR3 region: CSANEQGAWTEAFF. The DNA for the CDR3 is TGCAGTGCTAATGAACAGGGGGCTTGGACTGAAGCTTTCTTT.

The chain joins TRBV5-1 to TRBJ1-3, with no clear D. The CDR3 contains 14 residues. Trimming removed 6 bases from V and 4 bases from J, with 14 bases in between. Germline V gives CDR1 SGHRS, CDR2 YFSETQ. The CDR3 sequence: CASTLEGSGNTIYF. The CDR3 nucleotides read TGCGCCAGCACCCTGGAGGGTTCAGGAAACACCATATATTTT.

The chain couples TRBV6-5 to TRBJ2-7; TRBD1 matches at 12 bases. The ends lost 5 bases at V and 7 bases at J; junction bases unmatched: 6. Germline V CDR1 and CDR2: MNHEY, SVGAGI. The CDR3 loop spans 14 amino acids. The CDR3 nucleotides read TGTGCCAGCAGTAAGGGACAGGGGGCTTTAGAGCAGTACTTC. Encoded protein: CASSKGQGALEQYF.

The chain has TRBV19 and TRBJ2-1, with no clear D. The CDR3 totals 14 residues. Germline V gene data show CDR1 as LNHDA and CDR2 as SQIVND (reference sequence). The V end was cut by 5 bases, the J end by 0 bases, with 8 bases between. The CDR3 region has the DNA TGTGCCAGTAGTCCCCAGAGCTCCTACAATGAGCAGTTCTTC. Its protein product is CASSPQSSYNEQFF. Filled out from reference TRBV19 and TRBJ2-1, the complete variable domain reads DGGITQSPKYLFRKEGQNVTLSCEQNLNHDAMYWYRQDPGQGLRLIYYSQIVNDFQKGDIAEGYSVSREKKESFPLTVTSAQKNPTAFYLCASSPQSSYNEQFFGPGTRLTVL.

CDR3 coding DNA: TGTGCCAGCAGTTACGGTATAGGGGGCCTCTATGGCTACACCTTC. This gives the protein CASSYGIGGLYGYTF. V gene TRBV6-5 combines with J gene TRBJ1-2; 7 bases match TRBD1. The germline V gene has CDR1 MNHEY and CDR2 SVGAGI. Trimming at V came to 2 bases and at J to 4 bases, leaving 7 bases not matched to a gene. This CDR3 has 15 residues.